This T cell receptor beta chain was identified in a study of preoperative IRX-2 immunotherapy in early breast cancer. The treatment denotes: preoperative locoregional IRX-2 cytokine immunotherapy. This phase Ib study tested locoregional IRX-2 cytokine immunotherapy given before surgery. This clone turned up a few times. CDR3 size: 15 residues. V was pared by 4 bases and J by 0 bases, with 5 bases of the junction left unmatched. In germline, CDR1 is MNHGY, CDR2 SAAAGT. Sequenced by immunoSEQ multiplex PCR; TCRdb stores in-frame clones only, minus some. This table holds approximately 2,100 clones, roughly 71% found once.

The sequence derives from a human donor with breast cancer. V usage is TRBV6-8 and J usage is TRBJ1-1; 7 nucleotides match TRBD1. This specimen was tumor tissue, taken before IRX-2 immunotherapy. The CDR3 region has the DNA TGTGCCAGCAGTTCCCCGGGACAGATGAACACTGAAGCTTTCTTT. Translation gives CASSSPGQMNTEAFF.